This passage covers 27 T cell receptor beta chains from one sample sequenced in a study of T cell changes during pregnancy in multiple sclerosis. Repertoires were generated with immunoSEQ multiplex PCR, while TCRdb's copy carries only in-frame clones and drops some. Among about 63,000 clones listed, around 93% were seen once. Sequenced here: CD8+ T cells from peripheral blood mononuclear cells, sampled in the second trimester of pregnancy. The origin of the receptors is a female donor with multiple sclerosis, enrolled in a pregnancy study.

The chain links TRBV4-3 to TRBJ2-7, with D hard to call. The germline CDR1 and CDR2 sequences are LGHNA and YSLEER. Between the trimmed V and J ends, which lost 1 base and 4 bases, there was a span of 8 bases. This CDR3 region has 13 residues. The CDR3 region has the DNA TGCGCCAGCAGCCAAGCCCGCGCGTACGAGCAGTACTTC. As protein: CASSQARAYEQYF.

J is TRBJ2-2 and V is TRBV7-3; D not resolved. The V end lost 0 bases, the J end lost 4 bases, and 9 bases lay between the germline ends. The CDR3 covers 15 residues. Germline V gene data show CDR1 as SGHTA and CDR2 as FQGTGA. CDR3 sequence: CASSLTNYFTGELFF. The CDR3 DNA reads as TGTGCCAGCAGCTTAACCAACTACTTCACCGGGGAGCTGTTTTTT.

CDR3 region: CASSPGRPQHF. Here the CDR3 DNA reads TGTGCCAGCAGCCCGGGAAGGCCCCAGCATTTT. V and J are TRBV28 and TRBJ1-5, with unresolved D. The CDR3 length is 11 residues. V gave up 6 bases and J gave up 9 bases, with 9 bases separating them. Germline-derived CDR1 and CDR2 are MDHEN and SYDVKM.

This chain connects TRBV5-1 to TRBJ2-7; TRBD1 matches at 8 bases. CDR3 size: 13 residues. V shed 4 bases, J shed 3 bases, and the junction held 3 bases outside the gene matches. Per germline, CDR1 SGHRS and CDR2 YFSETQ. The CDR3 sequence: CASSRGQGYEQYF. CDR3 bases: TGCGCCAGCAGCCGCGGACAGGGCTACGAGCAGTACTTC. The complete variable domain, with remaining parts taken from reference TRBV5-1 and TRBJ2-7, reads KAGVTQTPRYLIKTRGQQVTLSCSPISGHRSVSWYQQTPGQGLQFLFEYFSETQRNKGNFPGRFSGRQFSNSRSEMNVSTLELGDSALYLCASSRGQGYEQYFGPGTRLTVT.

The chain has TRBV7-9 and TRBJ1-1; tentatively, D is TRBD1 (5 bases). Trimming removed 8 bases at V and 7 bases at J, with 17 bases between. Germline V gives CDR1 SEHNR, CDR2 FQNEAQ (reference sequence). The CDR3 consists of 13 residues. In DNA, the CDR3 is TGTGCCAGCGGTCCGGGGGTGTGGATTGAAGCTTTCTTT. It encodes CASGPGVWIEAFF.

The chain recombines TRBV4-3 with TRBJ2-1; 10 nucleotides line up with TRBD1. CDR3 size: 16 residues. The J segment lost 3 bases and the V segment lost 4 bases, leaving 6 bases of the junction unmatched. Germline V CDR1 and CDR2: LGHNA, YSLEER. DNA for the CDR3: TGCGCCAGCAGCCTCCGAGACAGGGGGCACTACAATGAGCAGTTCTTC. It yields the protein CASSLRDRGHYNEQFF.

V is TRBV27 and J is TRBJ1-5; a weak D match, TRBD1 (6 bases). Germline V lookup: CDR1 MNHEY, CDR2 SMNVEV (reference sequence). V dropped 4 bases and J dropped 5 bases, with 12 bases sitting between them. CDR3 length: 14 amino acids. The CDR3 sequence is CASSSSGADQPQHF. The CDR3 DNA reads TGTGCCAGCAGTTCCTCAGGGGCTGATCAGCCCCAGCATTTT.

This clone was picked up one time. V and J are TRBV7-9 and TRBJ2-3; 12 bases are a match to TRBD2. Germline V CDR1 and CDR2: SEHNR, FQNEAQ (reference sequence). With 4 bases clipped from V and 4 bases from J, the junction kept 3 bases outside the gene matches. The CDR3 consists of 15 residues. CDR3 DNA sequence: TGTGCCAGCAGCTCGGGACTAGCGGGTGCAGATACGCAGTATTTT. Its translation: CASSSGLAGADTQYF.

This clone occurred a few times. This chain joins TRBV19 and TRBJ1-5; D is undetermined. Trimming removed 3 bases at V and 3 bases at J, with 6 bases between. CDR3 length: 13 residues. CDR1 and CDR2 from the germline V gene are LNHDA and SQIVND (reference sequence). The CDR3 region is CASSISSNQPQHF. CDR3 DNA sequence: TGTGCCAGTAGTATTTCGTCCAATCAGCCCCAGCATTTT.

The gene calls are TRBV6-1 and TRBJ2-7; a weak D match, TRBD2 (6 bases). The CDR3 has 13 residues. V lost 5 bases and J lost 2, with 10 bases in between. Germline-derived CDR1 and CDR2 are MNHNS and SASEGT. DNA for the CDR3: TGTGCCAGCAGTCTGGGGGGACCCTACGAGCAGTACTTC. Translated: CASSLGGPYEQYF.

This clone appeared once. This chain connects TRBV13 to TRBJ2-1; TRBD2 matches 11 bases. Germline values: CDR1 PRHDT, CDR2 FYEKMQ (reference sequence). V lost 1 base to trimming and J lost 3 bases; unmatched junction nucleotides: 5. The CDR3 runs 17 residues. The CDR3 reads CASSLAGLAGLYNEQFF. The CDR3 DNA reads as TGTGCCAGCAGCTTAGCCGGACTAGCGGGCCTCTACAATGAGCAGTTCTTC.

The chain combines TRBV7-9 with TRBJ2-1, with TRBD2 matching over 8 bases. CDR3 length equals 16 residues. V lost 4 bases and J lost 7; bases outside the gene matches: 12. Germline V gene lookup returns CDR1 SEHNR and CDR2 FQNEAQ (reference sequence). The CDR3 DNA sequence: TGTGCCAGCAGCTCCCCCTGGGCTAGCGGGCAGAATGAGCAGTTCTTC. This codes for CASSSPWASGQNEQFF.

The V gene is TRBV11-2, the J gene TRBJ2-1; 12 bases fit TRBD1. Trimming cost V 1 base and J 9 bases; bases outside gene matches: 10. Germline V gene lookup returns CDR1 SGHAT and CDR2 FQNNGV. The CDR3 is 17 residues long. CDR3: CASSLGWGGQGATEQFF. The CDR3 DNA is TGTGCCAGCAGCTTAGGTTGGGGGGGACAGGGGGCTACTGAGCAGTTCTTC.

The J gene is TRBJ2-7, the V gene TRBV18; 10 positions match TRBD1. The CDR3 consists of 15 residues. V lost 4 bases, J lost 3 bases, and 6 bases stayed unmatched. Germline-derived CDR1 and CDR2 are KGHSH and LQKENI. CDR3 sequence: CASSRATGGIYEQYF. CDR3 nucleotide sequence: TGTGCCAGCTCACGGGCGACAGGGGGCATCTACGAGCAGTACTTC. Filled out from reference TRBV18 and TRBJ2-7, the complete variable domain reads NAGVMQNPRHLVRRRGQEARLRCSPMKGHSHVYWYRQLPEEGLKFMVYLQKENIIDESGMPKERFSAEFPKEGPSILRIQQVVRGDSAAYFCASSRATGGIYEQYFGPGTRLTVT.

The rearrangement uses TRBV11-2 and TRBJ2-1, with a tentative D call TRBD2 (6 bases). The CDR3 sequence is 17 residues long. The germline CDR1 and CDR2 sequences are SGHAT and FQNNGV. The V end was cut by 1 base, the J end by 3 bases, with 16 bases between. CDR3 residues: CASSLARGTAYYNEQFF. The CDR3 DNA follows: TGTGCCAGCAGCTTAGCTCGCGGGACTGCATACTACAATGAGCAGTTCTTC.

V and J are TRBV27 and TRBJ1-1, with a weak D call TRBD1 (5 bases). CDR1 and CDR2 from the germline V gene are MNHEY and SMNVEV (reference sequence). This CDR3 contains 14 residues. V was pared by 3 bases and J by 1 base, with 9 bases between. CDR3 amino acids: CASSFRVPNTEAFF. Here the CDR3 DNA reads TGTGCCAGCAGTTTCAGGGTTCCGAACACTGAAGCTTTCTTT.

CDR3 residues: CREEGFTF. The CDR3 DNA is TGCAGAGAGGAAGGTTTCACCTTC. The chain uses TRBV29-1 and TRBJ1-2, with no clear D. Looked up from germline, CDR1 is SQVTM and CDR2 is ANQGSEA. The CDR3 sequence is 8 residues long.

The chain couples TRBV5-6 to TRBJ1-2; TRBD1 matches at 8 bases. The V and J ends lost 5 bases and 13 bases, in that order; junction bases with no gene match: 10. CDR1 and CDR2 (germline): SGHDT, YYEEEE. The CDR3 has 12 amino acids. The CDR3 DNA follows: TGTGCCAGCAGTTTCGGACAGGGTGTTTTCACCTTC. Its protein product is CASSFGQGVFTF.

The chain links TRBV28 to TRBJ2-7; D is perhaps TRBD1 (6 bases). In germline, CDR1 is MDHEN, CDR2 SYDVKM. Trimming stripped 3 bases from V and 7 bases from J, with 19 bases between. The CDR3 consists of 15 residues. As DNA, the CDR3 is TGTGCCAGCAGTTTGGTCTCGGCAGGGGCGGAGGAGCAGTACTTC. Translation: CASSLVSAGAEEQYF.

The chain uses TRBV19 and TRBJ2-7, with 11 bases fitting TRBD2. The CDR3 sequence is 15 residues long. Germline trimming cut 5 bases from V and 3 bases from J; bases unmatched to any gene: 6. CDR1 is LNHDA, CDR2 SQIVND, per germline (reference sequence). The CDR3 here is CASSPSGTSGYEQYF. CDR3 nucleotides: TGTGCCAGTAGTCCCTCCGGGACTAGCGGCTACGAGCAGTACTTC.

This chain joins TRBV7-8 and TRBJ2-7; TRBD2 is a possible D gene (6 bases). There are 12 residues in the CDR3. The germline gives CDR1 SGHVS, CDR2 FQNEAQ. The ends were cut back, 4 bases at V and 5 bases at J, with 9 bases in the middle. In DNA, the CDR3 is TGTGCCAGCAGCTCCCTAGCGAACGAGCAGTACTTC. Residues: CASSSLANEQYF.

The CDR3 sequence is CASSPWGHFYEQYF. The DNA of the CDR3 is TGTGCCAGCAGCCCCTGGGGACATTTCTACGAGCAGTACTTC. This chain links TRBV27 with TRBJ2-7; tentative D call: TRBD1 (6 bases). The germline V and J ends were trimmed by 6 bases and 3 bases, with 15 bases remaining between them. Germline assignment: CDR1 MNHEY and CDR2 SMNVEV (reference sequence). CDR3 length: 14 amino acids.

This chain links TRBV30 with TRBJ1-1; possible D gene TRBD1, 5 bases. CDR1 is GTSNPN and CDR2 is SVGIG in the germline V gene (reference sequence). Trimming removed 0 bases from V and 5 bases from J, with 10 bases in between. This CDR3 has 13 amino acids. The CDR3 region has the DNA TGTGCCTGGAGTGTGACCGGGGGTACTGAAGCTTTCTTT. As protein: CAWSVTGGTEAFF.

The CDR3 here is CASSLGPGTGTDTQYF. In DNA, the CDR3 is TGTGCCAGCAGCTTAGGCCCCGGAACAGGCACAGATACGCAGTATTTT. The chain uses TRBV13 and TRBJ2-3; D not certain. This CDR3 region has 16 residues. V was pared by 0 bases and J by 1 base, with 11 bases between. Germline V gives CDR1 PRHDT, CDR2 FYEKMQ (reference sequence).

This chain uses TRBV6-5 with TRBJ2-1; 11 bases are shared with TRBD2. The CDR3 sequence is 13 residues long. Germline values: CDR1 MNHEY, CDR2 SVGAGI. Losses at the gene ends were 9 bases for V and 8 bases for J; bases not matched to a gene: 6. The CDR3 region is CARTSGRAYEQFF. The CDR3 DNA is TGTGCCAGAACTAGCGGGAGAGCCTATGAGCAGTTCTTC.

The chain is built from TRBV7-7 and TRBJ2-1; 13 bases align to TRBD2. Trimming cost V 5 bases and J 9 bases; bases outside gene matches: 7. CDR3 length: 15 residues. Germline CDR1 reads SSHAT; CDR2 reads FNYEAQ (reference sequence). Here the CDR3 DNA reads TGTGCCAGCAGCCCTTGGACTAGCGGGAGTGTTGAGCAGTTCTTC. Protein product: CASSPWTSGSVEQFF.

The CDR3 sequence is CASSVVDRVGTEAFF. The CDR3 nucleotides are TGTGCCAGCAGCGTCGTAGACAGGGTTGGCACTGAAGCTTTCTTT. V gene TRBV9 combines with J gene TRBJ1-1, with 7 positions matching TRBD1. CDR1 is SGDLS and CDR2 is YYNGEE in the germline V gene. This CDR3 is 15 amino acids long. The V segment lost 2 bases and the J segment 4 bases; nucleotides outside the gene matches: 8.